This passage covers 31 T cell receptor beta chains from one sample sequenced in a study of early T cells in non-severe SARS-CoV-2 infection. Each CDR3 protein is one row after TCRdb ran MiXCR on the 5' RACE reads. The sample yields approximately 62,000 distinct CDR3 sequences, under 15% seen once. The material sequenced was whole blood. These receptors all stem from an adult who was a healthcare worker with PCR-confirmed SARS-CoV-2 infection or an uninfected control (not recorded which).

Concerning this clonotype itself: Possible read error: a much larger clone is one base away. The chain uses TRBV7-2 and TRBJ1-4, with TRBD1 matching over 7 bases. Germline CDR1 is SGHTA and CDR2 is FQGNSA. With 3 bases clipped from V and 11 bases from J, the junction kept 9 bases outside the gene matches. The CDR3 runs to 14 residues. DNA of the CDR3: TGTGCCAGCAGCTTTACCCGGGACAGTGATAAACTGTTTTTT. This sequence encodes CASSFTRDSDKLFF.

This clonotype was found many times. The chain recombines TRBV7-3 with TRBJ2-3; 7 nucleotides align to TRBD2. This CDR3 is built from 14 residues. Germline values: CDR1 SGHTA, CDR2 FQGTGA. The trim removed 2 bases at V and 4 bases at J, leaving 3 bases unmatched. The CDR3 region has the DNA TGTGCCAGCAGCTTAGGACTAGAGGCAGATACGCAGTATTTT. Translated: CASSLGLEADTQYF. Variable domain in full (rest from reference TRBV7-3 and TRBJ2-3): GAGVSQTPSNKVTEKGKYVELRCDPISGHTALYWYRQSLGQGPEFLIYFQGTGAADDSGLPNDRFFAVRPEGSVSTLKIQRTERGDSAVYLCASSLGLEADTQYFGPGTRLTVL.

The J gene is TRBJ1-2, the V gene TRBV28; 10 bases fit TRBD1. Germline CDR1 is MDHEN and CDR2 is SYDVKM. J gave up 7 bases and V 2 bases, and 4 bases lay outside the gene matches. The CDR3 is 14 amino acids. Here the CDR3 DNA reads TGTGCCAGCAGTTTACCGACAGGGGGCTCTGGCTACACCTTC. This translates into CASSLPTGGSGYTF.

A few counts support this clonotype. The V gene is TRBV4-3, the J gene TRBJ2-6, with D hard to call. CDR3 length: 15 amino acids. V was cut by 4 bases and J by 0 bases, with 7 bases left in between. The germline CDR1 and CDR2 sequences are LGHNA and YSLEER. CDR3 in amino acids: CASSRELSGANVLTF. The CDR3 DNA follows: TGCGCCAGCAGCCGAGAACTCTCTGGGGCCAACGTCCTGACTTTC.

V and J are TRBV20-1 and TRBJ1-2; D unresolved. V lost 3 bases and J lost 3, with 2 bases in between. The CDR3 loop spans 10 amino acids. Germline V gene lookup returns CDR1 DFQATT and CDR2 SNEGSKA (reference sequence). CDR3 bases: TGCAGTGCTAGGGACTATGGCTACACCTTC. Amino acids: CSARDYGYTF.

In this sample, this clonotype turned up many times. The V gene is TRBV7-2, the J gene TRBJ2-1; 10 bases line up with TRBD1. V dropped 5 bases and J dropped 9; count of bases not matched to a gene: 10. CDR3 length equals 15 residues. Germline V gene data show CDR1 as SGHTA and CDR2 as FQGNSA. The CDR3 DNA reads TGTGCCAGCAGCAACCGGGACAGGGGATTAGGTGAGCAGTTCTTC. Protein product: CASSNRDRGLGEQFF.

V and J are TRBV5-1 and TRBJ2-5, with D possibly matching TRBD2 (5 bases). The CDR3 spans 14 residues. V was clipped by 9 bases and J by 4 bases, with 19 bases between them. Germline V gene data show CDR1 as SGHRS and CDR2 as YFSETQ. The CDR3 bases are TGCGCCACCCAAATCGGACCCGCGGGAGAGACCCAGTACTTC. As protein: CATQIGPAGETQYF.

This clonotype was counted between two and nine times. CDR3 residues: CASSSMTGFTGYEQYF. CDR3 nucleotides: TGTGCCAGCAGCTCTATGACAGGATTCACGGGGTACGAGCAGTACTTC. The chain uses TRBV5-6 and TRBJ2-7; maybe TRBD1 (6 bases). CDR1 and CDR2 (germline): SGHDT, YYEEEE. V gave up 3 bases and J gave up 4 bases, with 20 bases separating them. The CDR3 consists of 16 residues.

This clonotype was picked up a small number of times. The gene calls are TRBV11-2 and TRBJ2-1; TRBD2 matches 10 bases. This CDR3 contains 16 residues. J gave up 4 bases and V 3 bases, and 6 bases lay outside the gene matches. Germline CDR1 reads SGHAT; CDR2 reads FQNNGV. As DNA, the CDR3 is TGTGCCAGCAGCTTGGACGGACTAGCGGCTTACAATGAGCAGTTCTTC. Translating it yields CASSLDGLAAYNEQFF.

This clonotype was detected many times. This chain links TRBV12-3 or TRBV12-4 with TRBJ2-7, with D perhaps matching TRBD2 (5 bases). This CDR3 spans 15 amino acids. V was clipped by 5 bases and J by 1 base, with 15 bases between them. This chain's CDR3 is CASSHTGLVSYEQYF. The CDR3, as DNA: TGTGCCAGCAGTCATACGGGGTTAGTGTCCTACGAGCAGTACTTC.

The CDR3 loop is CSARDQFSGDGPEAFF. In DNA, the CDR3 is TGCAGTGCTAGAGATCAGTTTAGTGGCGATGGACCCGAAGCTTTCTTT. The chain uses TRBV20-1 and TRBJ1-1; the D is unclear. The V gene lost 0 bases and the J gene lost 8 bases, with 22 bases spanning the gap. This CDR3 has 16 amino acids. Germline V gives CDR1 DFQATT, CDR2 SNEGSKA (reference sequence).

J is TRBJ2-1 and V is TRBV28; D is ambiguous. Trimming took 5 bases from V and 6 from J, leaving 8 bases between them. This CDR3 spans 12 amino acids. Germline V lookup: CDR1 MDHEN, CDR2 SYDVKM. DNA for the CDR3: TGTGCCAGCAGTAGGCAGCTCAATGAGCAGTTCTTC. As protein: CASSRQLNEQFF.

This chain links TRBV30 with TRBJ1-4; D uncertain. The V and J ends lost 1 base and 4 bases respectively, with 13 bases between them. The CDR3 length is 15 residues. CDR1 is GTSNPN and CDR2 is SVGIG in the germline V gene (reference sequence). The CDR3, as DNA: TGTGCCTGGAGTGCGCGGACCGCCCTTAATGAAAAACTGTTTTTT. Protein: CAWSARTALNEKLFF.

The table lists this clonotype with many counts. The J gene is TRBJ1-2, the V gene TRBV29-1, with D possibly being TRBD1 (5 bases). The V end lost 4 bases, the J end lost 0 bases, and 12 bases lay between the germline ends. This CDR3 contains 14 residues. The germline V gene encodes CDR1 SQVTM and CDR2 ANQGSEA. For the CDR3, the DNA is TGCAGCGTTGCACGGGACGGTGCTAACTATGGCTACACCTTC. Amino acids: CSVARDGANYGYTF.

For the CDR3, the DNA is TGTGCCAGCAGGTATAGCGGGAAACTGAGGACCTACAATGAGCAGTTCTTC. It translates to CASRYSGKLRTYNEQFF. This chain links TRBV2 with TRBJ2-1; 8 bases align to TRBD2. Germline V gene sequence: CDR1 SNHLY, CDR2 FYNNEI. The CDR3 runs to 17 residues. J gave up 2 bases and V 6 bases, and 12 bases lay outside the gene matches. Combining the CDR3 with reference TRBV2 and TRBJ2-1 gives the whole variable domain EPEVTQTPSHQVTQMGQEVILRCVPISNHLYFYWYRQILGQKVEFLVSFYNNEISEKSEIFDDQFSVERPDGSNFTLKIRSTKLEDSAMYFCASRYSGKLRTYNEQFFGPGTRLTVL.

This clonotype appeared many times. The gene calls are TRBV19 and TRBJ1-6; D unresolved. The CDR3 runs to 12 residues. The V gene lost 8 bases and the J gene lost 9 bases, with 11 bases spanning the gap. Germline-derived CDR1 and CDR2 are LNHDA and SQIVND (reference sequence). CDR3 amino acids: CASGTRASPLHF. DNA for the CDR3: TGTGCCAGTGGTACCCGGGCTTCACCCCTCCACTTT.

Only a few counts were recorded for this clonotype. J is TRBJ2-7 and V is TRBV4-1; D may match TRBD1 or TRBD2 (5 bases each). Trimming cost V 0 bases and J 6 bases, with 12 bases left between them. Germline loops: CDR1 MGHRA, CDR2 YSYEKL. The CDR3 length is 14 residues. CDR3 residues: CASSQEPHGGEQYF. The CDR3 bases are TGCGCCAGCAGCCAAGAACCCCATGGGGGCGAGCAGTACTTC.

This clonotype has just a few counts. CDR3 sequence reads: CASSDRGFQPQHF. The CDR3 region has the DNA TGTGCCAGCAGTGACAGGGGTTTTCAGCCCCAGCATTTT. The chain combines TRBV6-2 or TRBV6-3 with TRBJ1-5; 8 nucleotides match TRBD1. Germline CDR1 and CDR2: MNHEY and SVGEGT. This CDR3 contains 13 residues. V trimming: 5 bases; J trimming: 6 bases; junction bases outside the gene matches: 3.

The V call is TRBV7-2, the J call TRBJ1-1; D call uncertain. The CDR3 totals 12 residues. Germline V CDR1 and CDR2: SGHTA, FQGNSA. The V and J ends lost 3 bases and 6 bases respectively, with 8 bases between them. The CDR3 coding sequence is TGTGCCAGCAGCTTCCCCCTTGCTGAAGCTTTCTTT. The encoded protein is CASSFPLAEAFF.

Note on this clonotype: A much larger clone is a single base away; this may be a read error. The chain combines TRBV5-4 with TRBJ2-3, with D possibly TRBD2 on 6 matching bases. CDR1 and CDR2 (germline): SGHNT, YYREEE (reference sequence). The CDR3 sequence is 14 residues long. The CDR3: CASRSGLITDTLYF. CDR3 coding DNA: TGTGCCAGCAGATCGGGACTTATCACAGATACGCTGTATTTT.

In its sample, this clonotype was seen many times. The V call is TRBV18, the J call TRBJ1-3; 7 bases are shared with TRBD1. Germline V lookup: CDR1 KGHSH, CDR2 LQKENI. Unmatched junction bases numbered 10, after V lost 6 bases and J lost 2 bases. The length of the CDR3 is 16 residues. The CDR3 DNA sequence: TGTGCCAGCTCTCGAACGCCCGGGACAGCTGGAAACACCATATATTTT. It translates to CASSRTPGTAGNTIYF.

This clonotype was observed many times. This chain uses TRBV7-2 with TRBJ1-6; D remains unclear. Trimming took off 3 bases at V and 5 bases at J, with 8 bases between the two ends. The CDR3 length is 14 residues. In germline, CDR1 is SGHTA, CDR2 FQGNSA. As DNA, the CDR3 is TGTGCCAGCAGCTTCGGCAGTAATAATTCACCCCTCCACTTT. It specifies CASSFGSNNSPLHF.

This clonotype turned up a few times. This chain joins TRBV27 and TRBJ1-1, with D possibly TRBD1 on 5 matching bases. The V and J ends lost 6 bases and 2 bases respectively, with 13 bases between them. The CDR3 has 14 amino acids. Germline V lookup: CDR1 MNHEY, CDR2 SMNVEV (reference sequence). The CDR3 loop reads CASSSRTTNTEAFF. The CDR3 nucleotides read TGTGCCAGCAGCTCAAGGACAACTAACACTGAAGCTTTCTTT.

The chain uses TRBV19 and TRBJ2-2; no reliable D call. The V end was cut by 6 bases, the J end by 0 bases, with 11 bases between. Germline V gene lookup returns CDR1 LNHDA and CDR2 SQIVND (reference sequence). This CDR3 has 15 amino acids. The CDR3 here is CASSTRAANTGELFF. CDR3 sequence (DNA): TGTGCCAGTAGCACCCGGGCCGCGAACACCGGGGAGCTGTTTTTT.

The rearrangement joins TRBV6-5 to TRBJ2-7; possible D gene TRBD2, 5 bases. This CDR3 contains 15 residues. With 0 bases removed from V and 2 bases from J, the gap between germline ends came to 11 bases. Germline CDR1 is MNHEY and CDR2 is SVGAGI. The CDR3 coding sequence is TGTGCCAGCAGTTACTCGGCCGCCGGGACCTACGAGCAGTACTTC. Residues: CASSYSAAGTYEQYF.

The chain links TRBV5-1 to TRBJ2-4; 12 positions match TRBD1. Germline V gene data show CDR1 as SGHRS and CDR2 as YFSETQ. This CDR3 spans 14 amino acids. J was trimmed by 8 bases and V by 4 bases; bases with no gene match: 4. The CDR3 DNA reads TGCGCCAGCAGCCCCGGGACAGGGGGCGACATTCAGTACTTC. Amino acid sequence: CASSPGTGGDIQYF.

This chain uses TRBV7-2 with TRBJ2-3; TRBD1 aligns across 8 bases. Germline values: CDR1 SGHTA, CDR2 FQGNSA. Unmatched junction bases numbered 6, after V lost 5 bases and J lost 2 bases. CDR3 length equals 15 residues. The CDR3 region has the DNA TGTGCCAGCAGCGCCACGGGACAGGCCACAGATACGCAGTATTTT. It codes for CASSATGQATDTQYF.

The rearrangement uses TRBV6-6 and TRBJ2-1; D is possibly TRBD1 or TRBD2 (6 bases each). Germline lookup yields CDR1 MNHNY and CDR2 SVGAGI (reference sequence). The CDR3 totals 16 residues. Between the trimmed V and J ends, which lost 0 bases and 7 bases, there was a span of 16 bases. The CDR3 region is CASSYSLTGLPNEQFF. Here the CDR3 DNA reads TGTGCCAGCAGTTACTCGTTGACAGGACTACCAAATGAGCAGTTCTTC.

This clonotype was seen at least ten times. The rearrangement joins TRBV7-2 to TRBJ2-4; 7 bases match TRBD2. Looked up from germline, CDR1 is SGHTA and CDR2 is FQGNSA. The CDR3 contains 16 residues. J was trimmed by 0 bases and V by 5 bases; bases with no gene match: 7. CDR3 region: CASSAQSGTAKNIQYF. CDR3 nucleotide sequence: TGTGCCAGCAGCGCACAAAGCGGGACAGCCAAAAACATTCAGTACTTC.

This clonotype occurred many times. The genes are TRBV4-1 and TRBJ2-1; 14 bases agree with TRBD2. The CDR3 spans 18 residues. The V and J ends lost 4 bases and 0 bases, in that order; junction bases with no gene match: 5. Germline V lookup: CDR1 MGHRA, CDR2 YSYEKL. The CDR3 DNA reads as TGCGCCAGCAGCCCCGGGACTAGCGGGGGCAGCTCCTACAATGAGCAGTTCTTC. It translates to CASSPGTSGGSSYNEQFF.

This sequence joins TRBV20-1 and TRBJ1-5, with 11 nucleotides matching TRBD1. There are 15 residues in the CDR3. Germline CDR1 DFQATT, CDR2 SNEGSKA (reference sequence). J lost 6 bases, V lost 6 bases, and 10 bases had no gene match. This CDR3 reads CSARGQGALTQPQHF. The CDR3 DNA reads TGCAGTGCACGCGGACAGGGGGCGCTTACTCAGCCCCAGCATTTT.